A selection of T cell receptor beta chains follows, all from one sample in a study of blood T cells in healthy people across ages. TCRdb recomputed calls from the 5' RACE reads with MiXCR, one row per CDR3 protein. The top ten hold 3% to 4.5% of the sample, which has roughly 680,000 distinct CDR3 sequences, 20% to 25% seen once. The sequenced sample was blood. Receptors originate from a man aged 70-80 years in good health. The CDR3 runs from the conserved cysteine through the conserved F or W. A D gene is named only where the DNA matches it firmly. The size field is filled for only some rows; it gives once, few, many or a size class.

CDR3 DNA: TGTGCCAGCAGCCCAAGGACAGGATCTGGAAACACCATATATTTT
CDR3 protein: CASSPRTGSGNTIYF
clone size: few
V gene: TRBV7-9
J gene: TRBJ1-3
D gene: TRBD1

CDR3 DNA: TGCAGCGCCGAGGCTAGCGGGAAGGGGGATACGCAGTATTTT
CDR3 protein: CSAEASGKGDTQYF
clone size: few
V gene: TRBV29-1
J gene: TRBJ2-3
D gene: TRBD2

CDR3 DNA: TGTGCCAGCAGCTTCATTAGGGCCCACGAGCGGTACTTC
CDR3 protein: CASSFIRAHERYF
clone size: NA
V gene: TRBV5-8
J gene: TRBJ2-7
D gene: NA

CDR3 DNA: TGTGCCAGCAGTGGTGCGGGGGCGGCTAATGAAAAACTGTTTTTT
CDR3 protein: CASSGAGAANEKLFF
clone size: NA
V gene: TRBV2
J gene: TRBJ1-4
D gene: NA

CDR3 DNA: TGTGCCAGCTCCCTAGGGGCCTTCGACGAGCAGTACTTC
CDR3 protein: CASSLGAFDEQYF
clone size: NA
V gene: TRBV18
J gene: TRBJ2-7
D gene: NA

CDR3 DNA: TGTGCCAGCAGCCAAGATGGGGCCGAACAGACCCAGTACTTC
CDR3 protein: CASSQDGAEQTQYF
clone size: few
V gene: TRBV4-2
J gene: TRBJ2-5
D gene: NA

CDR3 DNA: TGCAGCGCCTTAAGAGGGGGGACCTACGAGCAGTACTTC
CDR3 protein: CSALRGGTYEQYF
clone size: NA
V gene: TRBV29-1
J gene: TRBJ2-7
D gene: NA

CDR3 DNA: TGTGCCACCAGTGGAGGCTCTTGGGCGGGAGGTCCAGATACGCAGTATTTT
CDR3 protein: CATSGGSWAGGPDTQYF
clone size: few
V gene: TRBV24-1
J gene: TRBJ2-3
D gene: TRBD2

CDR3 DNA: TGTGCCAGCAGCTTAGTTGGGGAGCACATAAACAATGAGCAGTTCTTC
CDR3 protein: CASSLVGEHINNEQFF
clone size: few
V gene: TRBV7-2
J gene: TRBJ2-1
D gene: NA

CDR3 DNA: TGCGCCAGCAGCTCCGGGACACTAAAGCGGACACAGTATTTT
CDR3 protein: CASSSGTLKRTQYF
clone size: NA
V gene: TRBV5-1
J gene: TRBJ2-3
D gene: NA

CDR3 DNA: TGCGCCAGCAGCCCGGCGACAGGGGTTACCGGGGAGCTGTTTTTT
CDR3 protein: CASSPATGVTGELFF
clone size: NA
V gene: TRBV5-1
J gene: TRBJ2-2
D gene: TRBD1

CDR3 DNA: TGCAGCGTTGGGGACAGGGGCGAGGGCTACACCTTC
CDR3 protein: CSVGDRGEGYTF
clone size: many
V gene: TRBV29-1
J gene: TRBJ1-2
D gene: TRBD1

CDR3 DNA: TGTGCCAGCAGCAAAGCGGCGGAGCAGTACTTC
CDR3 protein: CASSKAAEQYF
clone size: many
V gene: TRBV12-3/TRBV12-4
J gene: TRBJ2-5
D gene: NA

CDR3 DNA: TGTGCCAGCAGTGAAGACAGACTAAATGAAAAACTGTTTTTT
CDR3 protein: CASSEDRLNEKLFF
clone size: NA
V gene: TRBV2
J gene: TRBJ1-4
D gene: NA

CDR3 DNA: TGCAGCGTTGAAGACGTCGCCGCAAGGGGGGAGCAGTGCTTC
CDR3 protein: CSVEDVAARGEQCF
clone size: few
V gene: TRBV29-1
J gene: TRBJ2-7
D gene: NA

CDR3 DNA: TGTGCCAGCAGTTTAGGGATGAGCGTCACAGATACGCAGTATTTT
CDR3 protein: CASSLGMSVTDTQYF
clone size: NA
V gene: TRBV12-3/TRBV12-4
J gene: TRBJ2-3
D gene: NA

CDR3 DNA: TGTGCCAGCAGTGGCGGGGCCGGGAGCTCCTACAATGAGCAGTTCTTC
CDR3 protein: CASSGGAGSSYNEQFF
clone size: many
V gene: TRBV2
J gene: TRBJ2-1
D gene: NA

CDR3 DNA: TGTGCCAGCAGTCTATTACAGGGGGCGCACGAGCAGTACTTC
CDR3 protein: CASSLLQGAHEQYF
clone size: few
V gene: TRBV6-5
J gene: TRBJ2-7
D gene: TRBD1

CDR3 DNA: TGTGCCAGCAGCCGTCGACTAGCGGGAGTCAGCTCCTACAATGAGCAGTTCTTC
CDR3 protein: CASSRRLAGVSSYNEQFF
clone size: NA
V gene: TRBV7-9
J gene: TRBJ2-1
D gene: TRBD2

CDR3 DNA: TGCAGCGTTGACCAACAGGGAGGGGAGACCCAGTACTTC
CDR3 protein: CSVDQQGGETQYF
clone size: NA
V gene: TRBV29-1
J gene: TRBJ2-5
D gene: NA

CDR3 DNA: TGCAGCGTTGAAGGTCCTCTATTTGACAATGGGCAGTTCTTC
CDR3 protein: CSVEGPLFDNGQFF
clone size: NA
V gene: TRBV29-1
J gene: TRBJ2-1
D gene: NA

CDR3 DNA: TGTGCCACCAGTGATTGGCAGAGCTCCTACAATGAGCAGTTCTTC
CDR3 protein: CATSDWQSSYNEQFF
clone size: many
V gene: TRBV24-1
J gene: TRBJ2-1
D gene: NA

CDR3 DNA: TGCGCCAGCAGCATTAGCGCTCTGGGATACGAGCAGTACTTC
CDR3 protein: CASSISALGYEQYF
clone size: NA
V gene: TRBV5-1
J gene: TRBJ2-7
D gene: NA

CDR3 DNA: TGTGCCAGCAGCCCAGGGACTAGGCGAGATAATTCACCCCTCCACTTT
CDR3 protein: CASSPGTRRDNSPLHF
clone size: NA
V gene: TRBV6-6
J gene: TRBJ1-6
D gene: NA

CDR3 DNA: TGCAGTGCTAGCCCCCCAGATAACACCGGGGAGCTGTTTTTT
CDR3 protein: CSASPPDNTGELFF
clone size: NA
V gene: TRBV20-1
J gene: TRBJ2-2
D gene: NA

CDR3 DNA: TGCGCCAGCAGCTTCAGGGAGACCCAGTACTTC
CDR3 protein: CASSFRETQYF
clone size: many
V gene: TRBV7-2
J gene: TRBJ2-5
D gene: NA

CDR3 DNA: TGTGCCAGCAGCCAAGAACCCGGGAGGGACGAGACCCAGTACTTC
CDR3 protein: CASSQEPGRDETQYF
clone size: few
V gene: TRBV4-2
J gene: TRBJ2-5
D gene: TRBD2

CDR3 DNA: TGCAGTGCTAGCTCTTTTGGGACTAGCGGGAGCCCAGATACGCAGTATTTT
CDR3 protein: CSASSFGTSGSPDTQYF
clone size: many
V gene: TRBV20-1
J gene: TRBJ2-3
D gene: TRBD2

CDR3 DNA: TGCGCCAGCAGCTTGGAGGGGGCCAGGGAGACCCAGTACTTC
CDR3 protein: CASSLEGARETQYF
clone size: few
V gene: TRBV5-1
J gene: TRBJ2-5
D gene: TRBD1

CDR3 DNA: TGCAGTGCGAGTAGCGGGAGGAGCTCCTACGAGCAGTACTTC
CDR3 protein: CSASSGRSSYEQYF
clone size: NA
V gene: TRBV20-1
J gene: TRBJ2-7
D gene: TRBD2